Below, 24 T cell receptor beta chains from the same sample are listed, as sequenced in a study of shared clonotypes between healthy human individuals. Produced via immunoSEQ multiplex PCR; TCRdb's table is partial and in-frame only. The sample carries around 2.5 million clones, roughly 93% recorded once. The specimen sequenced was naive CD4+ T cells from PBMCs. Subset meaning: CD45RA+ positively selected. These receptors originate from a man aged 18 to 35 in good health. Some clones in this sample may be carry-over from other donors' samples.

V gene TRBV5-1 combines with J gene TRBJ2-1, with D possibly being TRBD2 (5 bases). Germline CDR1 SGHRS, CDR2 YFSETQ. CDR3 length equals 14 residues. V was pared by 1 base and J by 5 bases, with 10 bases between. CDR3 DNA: TGCGCCAGCAGCTTGTACGAGCGGCACAATGAGCAGTTCTTC. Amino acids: CASSLYERHNEQFF.

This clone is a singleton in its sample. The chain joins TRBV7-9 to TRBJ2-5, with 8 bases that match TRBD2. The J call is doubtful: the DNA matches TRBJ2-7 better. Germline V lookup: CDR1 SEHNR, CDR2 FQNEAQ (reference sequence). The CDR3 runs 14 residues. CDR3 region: CASSLGTSVDEQYF. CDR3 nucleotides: TGTGCCAGCAGCCTAGGGACTAGTGTCGACGAGCAGTACTTC.

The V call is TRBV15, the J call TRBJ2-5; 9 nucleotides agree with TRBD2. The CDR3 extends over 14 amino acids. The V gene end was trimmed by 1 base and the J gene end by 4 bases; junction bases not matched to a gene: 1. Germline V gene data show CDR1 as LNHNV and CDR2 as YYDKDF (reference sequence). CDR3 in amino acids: CATSRGGRAETQYF. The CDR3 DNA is TGTGCCACCAGCAGAGGCGGGAGGGCAGAGACCCAGTACTTC.

The CDR3 DNA is TGTGCCAGCAGTGAGCTAGCGGGGTTCACAGATACGCAGTATTTT. Translation gives CASSELAGFTDTQYF. The V gene is TRBV6-1, the J gene TRBJ2-3, with 9 bases lining up with TRBD2. V shed 3 bases, J shed 2 bases, and the junction held 3 bases outside the gene matches. The CDR3 contains 15 residues. Germline V gene sequence: CDR1 MNHNS, CDR2 SASEGT.

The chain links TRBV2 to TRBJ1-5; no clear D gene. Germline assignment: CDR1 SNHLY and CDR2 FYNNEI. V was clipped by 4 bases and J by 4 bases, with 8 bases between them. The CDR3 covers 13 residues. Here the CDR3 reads CASSVVINQPQHF. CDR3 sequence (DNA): TGTGCCAGCAGTGTGGTAATAAATCAGCCCCAGCATTTT. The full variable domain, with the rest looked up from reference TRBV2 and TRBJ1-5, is EPEVTQTPSHQVTQMGQEVILRCVPISNHLYFYWYRQILGQKVEFLVSFYNNEISEKSEIFDDQFSVERPDGSNFTLKIRSTKLEDSAMYFCASSVVINQPQHFGDGTRLSIL.

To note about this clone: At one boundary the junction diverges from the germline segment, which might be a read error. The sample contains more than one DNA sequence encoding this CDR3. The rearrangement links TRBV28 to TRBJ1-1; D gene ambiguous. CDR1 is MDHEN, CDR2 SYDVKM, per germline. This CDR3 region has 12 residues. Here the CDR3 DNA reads TGTGCCAGCAGTTTGAGGCCGCCTGAGGCTTTCTTT. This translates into CASSLRPPEAFF. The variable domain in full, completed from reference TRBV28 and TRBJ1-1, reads DVKVTQSSRYLVKRTGEKVFLECVQDMDHENMFWYRQDPGLGLRLIYFSYDVKMKEKGDIPEGYSVSREKKERFSLILESASTNQTSMYLCASSLRPPEAFFGQGTRLTVV.

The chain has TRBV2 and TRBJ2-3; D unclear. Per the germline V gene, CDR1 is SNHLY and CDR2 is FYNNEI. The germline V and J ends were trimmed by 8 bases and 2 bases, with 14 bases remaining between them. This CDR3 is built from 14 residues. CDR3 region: CASCAKMFTDTQYF. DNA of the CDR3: TGTGCCAGCTGTGCCAAAATGTTCACAGATACGCAGTATTTT. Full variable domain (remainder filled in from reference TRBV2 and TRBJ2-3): EPEVTQTPSHQVTQMGQEVILRCVPISNHLYFYWYRQILGQKVEFLVSFYNNEISEKSEIFDDQFSVERPDGSNFTLKIRSTKLEDSAMYFCASCAKMFTDTQYFGPGTRLTVL.

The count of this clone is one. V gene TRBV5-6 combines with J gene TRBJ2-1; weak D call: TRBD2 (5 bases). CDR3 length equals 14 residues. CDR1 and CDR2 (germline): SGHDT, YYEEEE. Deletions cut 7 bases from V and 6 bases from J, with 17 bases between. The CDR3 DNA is TGTGCCAGCGTCAAGGACTCCCCCCCCAATGAGCAGTTCTTC. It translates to CASVKDSPPNEQFF.

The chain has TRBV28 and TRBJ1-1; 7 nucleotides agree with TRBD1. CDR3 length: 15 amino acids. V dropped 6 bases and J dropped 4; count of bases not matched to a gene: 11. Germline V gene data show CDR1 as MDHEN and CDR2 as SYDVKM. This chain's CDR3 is CASSLRGAGATEAFF. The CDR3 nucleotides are TGTGCCAGCAGCCTCAGGGGGGCGGGAGCCACTGAAGCTTTCTTT.

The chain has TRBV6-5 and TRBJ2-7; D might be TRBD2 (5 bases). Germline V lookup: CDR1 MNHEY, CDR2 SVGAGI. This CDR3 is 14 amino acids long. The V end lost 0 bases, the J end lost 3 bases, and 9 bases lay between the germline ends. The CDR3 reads CASSYSETNYEQYF. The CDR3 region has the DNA TGTGCCAGCAGTTACTCGGAGACTAACTACGAGCAGTACTTC.

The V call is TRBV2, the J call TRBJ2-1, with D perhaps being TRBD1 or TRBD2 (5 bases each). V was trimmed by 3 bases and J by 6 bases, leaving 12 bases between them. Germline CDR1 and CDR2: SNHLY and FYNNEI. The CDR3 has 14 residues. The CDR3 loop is CASSDPGTLNEQFF. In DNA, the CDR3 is TGTGCCAGCAGTGATCCGGGGACCCTCAATGAGCAGTTCTTC.

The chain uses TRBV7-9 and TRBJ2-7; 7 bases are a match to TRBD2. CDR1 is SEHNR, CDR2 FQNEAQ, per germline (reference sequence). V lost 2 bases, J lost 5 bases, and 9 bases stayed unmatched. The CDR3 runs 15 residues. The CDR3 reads CASSLMRQGGHEQYF. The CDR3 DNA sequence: TGTGCCAGCAGCTTAATGAGGCAGGGAGGGCACGAGCAGTACTTC.

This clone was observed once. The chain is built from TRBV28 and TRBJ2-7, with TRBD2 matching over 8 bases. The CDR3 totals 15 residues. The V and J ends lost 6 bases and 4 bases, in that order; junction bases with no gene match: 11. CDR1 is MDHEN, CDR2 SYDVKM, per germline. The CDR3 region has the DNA TGTGCCAGCAGCCTAAGCGGGAGTTTTGGGTACGAGCAGTACTTC. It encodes CASSLSGSFGYEQYF.

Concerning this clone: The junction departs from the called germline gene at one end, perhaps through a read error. The CDR3 sequence is CASIQSGRSTGELFF. The CDR3, as DNA: TGTGCCAGCATCCAAAGCGGGAGAAGTACCGGGGAGCTGTTTTTT. The chain carries TRBV4-2 and TRBJ2-2; the match to TRBD2 covers 8 bases. Germline V lookup: CDR1 LGHNA, CDR2 YNFKEQ. The CDR3 runs to 15 residues.

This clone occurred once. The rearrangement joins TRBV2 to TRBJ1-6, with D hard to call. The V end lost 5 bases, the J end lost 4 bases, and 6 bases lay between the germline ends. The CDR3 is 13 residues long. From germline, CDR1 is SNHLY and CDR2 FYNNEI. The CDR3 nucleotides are TGTGCCAGCAGTCAGCGGTATAATTCACCCCTCCACTTT. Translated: CASSQRYNSPLHF.

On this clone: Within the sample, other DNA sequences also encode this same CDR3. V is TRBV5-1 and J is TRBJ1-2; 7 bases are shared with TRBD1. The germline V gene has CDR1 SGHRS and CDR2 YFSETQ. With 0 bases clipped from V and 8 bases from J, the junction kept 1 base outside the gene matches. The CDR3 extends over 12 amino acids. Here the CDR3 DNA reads TGCGCCAGCAGCTTGGGGGACAGAGGCTACACCTTC. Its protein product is CASSLGDRGYTF.

The CDR3 DNA sequence: TGTGCCAGCAGCGTTCAGACTCGTAGCGCATACAATGAGCAGTTCTTC. Its translation: CASSVQTRSAYNEQFF. V usage is TRBV9 and J usage is TRBJ2-1; D perhaps matches TRBD2 (5 bases). The V gene lost 2 bases and the J gene lost 4 bases, with 16 bases spanning the gap. Germline CDR1 reads SGDLS; CDR2 reads YYNGEE. This CDR3 comprises 16 residues.

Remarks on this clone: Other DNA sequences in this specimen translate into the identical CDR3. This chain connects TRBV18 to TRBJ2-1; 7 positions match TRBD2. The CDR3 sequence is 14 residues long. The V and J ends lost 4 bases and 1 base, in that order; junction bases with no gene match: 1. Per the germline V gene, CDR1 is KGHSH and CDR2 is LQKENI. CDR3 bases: TGTGCCAGCTCACGGACTAGATCCTACAATGAGCAGTTCTTC. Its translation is CASSRTRSYNEQFF.

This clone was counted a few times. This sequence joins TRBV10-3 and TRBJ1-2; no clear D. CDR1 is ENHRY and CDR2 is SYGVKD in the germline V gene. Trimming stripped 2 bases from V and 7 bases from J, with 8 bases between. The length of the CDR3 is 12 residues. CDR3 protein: CAISETETGYTF. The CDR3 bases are TGTGCCATCAGTGAGACAGAGACTGGCTACACCTTC.

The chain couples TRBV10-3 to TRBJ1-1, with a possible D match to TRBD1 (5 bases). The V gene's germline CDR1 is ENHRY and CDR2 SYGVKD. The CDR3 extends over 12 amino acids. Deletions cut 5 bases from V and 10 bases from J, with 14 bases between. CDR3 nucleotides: TGTGCCATCAGTCCCGGGACTTTTGTAGCTTTCTTT. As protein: CAISPGTFVAFF.

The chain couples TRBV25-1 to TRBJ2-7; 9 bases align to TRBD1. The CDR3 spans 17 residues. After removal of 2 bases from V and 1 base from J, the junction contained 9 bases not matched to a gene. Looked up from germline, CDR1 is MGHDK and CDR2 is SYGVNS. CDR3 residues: CASSEKGTGRGSYEQYF. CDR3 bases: TGTGCCAGCAGTGAAAAGGGGACAGGGAGGGGGTCCTACGAGCAGTACTTC.

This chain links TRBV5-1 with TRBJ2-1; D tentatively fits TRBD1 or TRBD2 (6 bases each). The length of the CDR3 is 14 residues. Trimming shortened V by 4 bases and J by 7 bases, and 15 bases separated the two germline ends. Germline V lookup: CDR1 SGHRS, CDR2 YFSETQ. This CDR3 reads CASSRWGAGNEQFF. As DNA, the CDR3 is TGCGCCAGCAGCCGCTGGGGGGCGGGGAATGAGCAGTTCTTC.

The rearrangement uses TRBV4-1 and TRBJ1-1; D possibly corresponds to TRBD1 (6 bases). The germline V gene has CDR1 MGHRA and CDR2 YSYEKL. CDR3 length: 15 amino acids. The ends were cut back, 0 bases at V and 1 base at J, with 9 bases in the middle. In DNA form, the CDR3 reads TGCGCCAGCAGCCAAGATCGCAGGGGGAACACTGAAGCTTTCTTT. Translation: CASSQDRRGNTEAFF.

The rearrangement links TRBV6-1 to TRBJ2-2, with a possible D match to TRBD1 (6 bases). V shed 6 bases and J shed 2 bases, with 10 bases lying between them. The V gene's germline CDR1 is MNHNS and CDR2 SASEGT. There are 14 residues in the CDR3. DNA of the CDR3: TGTGCCAGCAGGAAACAGGGAAACACCGGGGAGCTGTTTTTT. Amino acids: CASRKQGNTGELFF.